This T cell receptor beta chain stems from a study of control samples from healthy donors and cancer patients. Produced via immunoSEQ multiplex PCR; TCRdb's table is partial and in-frame only. The sample holds around 130,000 clones, approximately 89% seen once. This CDR3 contains 13 residues. V shed 4 bases and J shed 5 bases, with 10 bases lying between them. From germline, CDR1 is KGHDR and CDR2 SFDVKD. Sequencing used blood. The chain uses TRBV24-1 and TRBJ2-5; D perhaps matches TRBD1 (6 bases). The receptor's source is a man aged 18 to 29 in good health. The CDR3 region is CATSDTGQETQYF. CDR3 in DNA: TGTGCCACCAGTGACACAGGGCAGGAGACCCAGTACTTC.